What follows is one T cell receptor (beta chain) and its context. The entry originates in a study of blood T cell repertoires in COVID-19. Losses at the gene ends were 0 bases for V and 5 bases for J; bases not matched to a gene: 0. The CDR3 runs to 15 residues. Germline V gene data show CDR1 as SGHNT and CDR2 as YYREEE (reference sequence). The table came from immunoSEQ multiplex PCR; TCRdb's copy has only in-frame clones and leaves some out. This table has 110,000 or so clones, more than 60% appearing once. The chain employs TRBV5-4 and TRBJ2-5, with 14 bases identical to TRBD2. The specimen sequenced was peripheral blood. The sequence was obtained from a man in his 70s with acute or convalescent COVID-19. The CDR3 reads CASSLGLAGGETQYF. The CDR3 nucleotides read TGTGCCAGCAGCTTGGGACTAGCGGGGGGGGAGACCCAGTACTTC.